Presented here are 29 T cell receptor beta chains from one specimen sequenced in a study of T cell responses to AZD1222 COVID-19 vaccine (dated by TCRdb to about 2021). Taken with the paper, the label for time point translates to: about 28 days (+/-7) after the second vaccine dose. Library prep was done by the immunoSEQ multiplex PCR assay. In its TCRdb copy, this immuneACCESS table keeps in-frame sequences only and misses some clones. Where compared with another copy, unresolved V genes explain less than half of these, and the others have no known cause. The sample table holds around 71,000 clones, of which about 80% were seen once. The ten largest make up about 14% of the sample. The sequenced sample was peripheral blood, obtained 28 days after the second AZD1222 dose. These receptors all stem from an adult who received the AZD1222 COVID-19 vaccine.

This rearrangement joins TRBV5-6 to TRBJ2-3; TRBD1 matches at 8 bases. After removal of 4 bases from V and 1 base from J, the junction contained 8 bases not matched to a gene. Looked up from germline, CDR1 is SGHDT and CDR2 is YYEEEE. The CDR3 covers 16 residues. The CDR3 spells CASSPDLGQGTDTQYF. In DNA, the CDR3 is TGTGCCAGCAGCCCAGACCTGGGACAGGGCACAGATACGCAGTATTTT.

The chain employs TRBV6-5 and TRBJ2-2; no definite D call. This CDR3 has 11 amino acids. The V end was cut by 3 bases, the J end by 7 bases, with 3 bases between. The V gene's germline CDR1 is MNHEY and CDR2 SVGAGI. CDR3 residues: CASSYDGELFF. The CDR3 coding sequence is TGTGCCAGCAGTTATGACGGGGAGCTGTTTTTT.

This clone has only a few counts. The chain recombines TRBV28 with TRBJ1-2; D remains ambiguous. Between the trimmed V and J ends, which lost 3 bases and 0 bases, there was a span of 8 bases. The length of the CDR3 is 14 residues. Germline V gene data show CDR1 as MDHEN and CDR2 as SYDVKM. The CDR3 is CASSFWRANYGYTF. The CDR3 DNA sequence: TGTGCCAGCAGTTTTTGGAGAGCTAACTATGGCTACACCTTC.

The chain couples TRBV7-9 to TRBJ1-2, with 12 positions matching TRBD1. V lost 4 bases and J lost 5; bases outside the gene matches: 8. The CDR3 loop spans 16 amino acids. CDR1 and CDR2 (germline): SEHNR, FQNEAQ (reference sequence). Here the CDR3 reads CASSWGQGAESYGYTF. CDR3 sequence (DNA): TGTGCCAGCAGCTGGGGACAGGGGGCGGAAAGTTATGGCTACACCTTC.

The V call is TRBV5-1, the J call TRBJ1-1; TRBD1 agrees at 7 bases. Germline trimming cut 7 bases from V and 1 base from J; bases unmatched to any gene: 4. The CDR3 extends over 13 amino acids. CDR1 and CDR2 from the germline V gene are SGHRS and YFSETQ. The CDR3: CASEGAGNTEAFF. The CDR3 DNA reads TGCGCCAGCGAGGGGGCGGGGAACACTGAAGCTTTCTTT.

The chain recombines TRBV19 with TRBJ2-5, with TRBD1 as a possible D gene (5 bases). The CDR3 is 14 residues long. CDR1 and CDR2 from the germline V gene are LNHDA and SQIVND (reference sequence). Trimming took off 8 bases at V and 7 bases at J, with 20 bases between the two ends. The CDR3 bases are TGTGCCAGTTCCCTTAGGGGAAAAGAGAGGACCCAGTACTTC. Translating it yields CASSLRGKERTQYF.

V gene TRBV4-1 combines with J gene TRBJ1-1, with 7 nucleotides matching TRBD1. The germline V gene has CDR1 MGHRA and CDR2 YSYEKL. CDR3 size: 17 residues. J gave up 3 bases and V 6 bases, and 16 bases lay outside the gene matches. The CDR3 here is CASRQILQGPLHTEAFF. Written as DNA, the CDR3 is TGCGCCAGCAGGCAGATTTTACAGGGGCCTCTTCACACTGAAGCTTTCTTT.

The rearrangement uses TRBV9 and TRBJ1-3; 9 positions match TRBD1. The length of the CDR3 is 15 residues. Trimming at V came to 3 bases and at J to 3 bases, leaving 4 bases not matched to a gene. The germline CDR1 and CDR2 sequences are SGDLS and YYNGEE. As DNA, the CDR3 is TGTGCCAGCAGCGCGAGGACAGGGGATGGAAACACCATATATTTT. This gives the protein CASSARTGDGNTIYF. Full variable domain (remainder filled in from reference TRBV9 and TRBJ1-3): DSGVTQTPKHLITATGQRVTLRCSPRSGDLSVYWYQQSLDQGLQFLIQYYNGEERAKGNILERFSAQQFPDLHSELNLSSLELGDSALYFCASSARTGDGNTIYFGEGSWLTVV.

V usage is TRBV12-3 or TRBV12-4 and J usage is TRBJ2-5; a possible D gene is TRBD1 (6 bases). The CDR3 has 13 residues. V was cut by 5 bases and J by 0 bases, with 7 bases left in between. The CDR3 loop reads CASSRDNQETQYF. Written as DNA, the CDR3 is TGTGCCAGCAGTCGGGACAACCAAGAGACCCAGTACTTC.

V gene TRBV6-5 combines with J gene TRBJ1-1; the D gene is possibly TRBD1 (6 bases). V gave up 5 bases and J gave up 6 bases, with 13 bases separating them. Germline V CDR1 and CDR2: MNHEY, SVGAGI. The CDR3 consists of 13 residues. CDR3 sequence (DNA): TGTGCCAGCAGTCCTCGAGGGGGAGCTGAAGCTTTCTTT. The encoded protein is CASSPRGGAEAFF.

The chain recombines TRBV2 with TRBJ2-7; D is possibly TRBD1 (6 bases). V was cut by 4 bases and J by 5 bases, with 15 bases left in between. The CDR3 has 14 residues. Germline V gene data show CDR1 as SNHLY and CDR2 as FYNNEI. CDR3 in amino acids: CASSVQGTPHEQYF. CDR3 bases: TGTGCCAGCAGTGTACAGGGAACCCCCCACGAGCAGTACTTC.

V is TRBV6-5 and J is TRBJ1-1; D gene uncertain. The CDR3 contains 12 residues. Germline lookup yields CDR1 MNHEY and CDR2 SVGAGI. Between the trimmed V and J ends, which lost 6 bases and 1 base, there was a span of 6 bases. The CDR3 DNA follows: TGTGCCAGCAGAGCAGGGAACACTGAAGCTTTCTTT. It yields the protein CASRAGNTEAFF.

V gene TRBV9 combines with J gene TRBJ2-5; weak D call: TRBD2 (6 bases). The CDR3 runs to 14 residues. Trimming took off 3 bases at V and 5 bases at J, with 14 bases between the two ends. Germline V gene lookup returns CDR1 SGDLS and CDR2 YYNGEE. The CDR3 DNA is TGTGCCAGCAGCGCAGGGACTCTCGGGGAGACCCAGTACTTC. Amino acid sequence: CASSAGTLGETQYF.

In DNA, the CDR3 is TGTGCCAGCAGCCAAGGACTAGCGGGCACAGATACGCAGTATTTT. Translated: CASSQGLAGTDTQYF. The chain carries TRBV3-1 (or the pseudogene TRBV3-2) and TRBJ2-3, with 9 bases fitting TRBD2. Germline V gene data show CDR1 as LGHDT and CDR2 as YNNKEL (reference sequence). This CDR3 spans 15 amino acids. The V segment lost 1 base and the J segment 1 base; nucleotides outside the gene matches: 0.

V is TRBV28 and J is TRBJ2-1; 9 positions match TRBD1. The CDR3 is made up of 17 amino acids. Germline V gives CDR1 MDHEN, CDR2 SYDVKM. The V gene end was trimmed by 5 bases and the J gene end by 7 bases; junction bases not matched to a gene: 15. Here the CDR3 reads CASSLYTGTGYDNEQFF. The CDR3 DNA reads TGTGCCAGCAGTCTTTACACCGGGACAGGGTATGATAATGAGCAGTTCTTC.

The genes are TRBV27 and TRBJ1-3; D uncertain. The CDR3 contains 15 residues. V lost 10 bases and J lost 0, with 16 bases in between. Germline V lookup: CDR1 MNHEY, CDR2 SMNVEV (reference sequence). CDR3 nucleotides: TGTGCCACCTCGAACACTGGGTTCTCTGGAAACACCATATATTTT. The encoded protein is CATSNTGFSGNTIYF.

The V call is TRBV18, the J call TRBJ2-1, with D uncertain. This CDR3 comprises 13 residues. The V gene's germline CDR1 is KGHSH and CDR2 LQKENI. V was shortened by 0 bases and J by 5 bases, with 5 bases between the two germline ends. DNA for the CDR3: TGTGCCAGCTCACCACCACGGGACAATGAGCAGTTCTTC. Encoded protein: CASSPPRDNEQFF.

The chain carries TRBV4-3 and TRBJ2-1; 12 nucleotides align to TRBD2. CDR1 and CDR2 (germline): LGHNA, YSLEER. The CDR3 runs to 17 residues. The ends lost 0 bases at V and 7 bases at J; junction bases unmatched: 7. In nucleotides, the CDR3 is TGCGCCAGCAGCCAAGATCGTCTAGCGGGGGGGTCGAATGAGCAGTTCTTC. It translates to CASSQDRLAGGSNEQFF.

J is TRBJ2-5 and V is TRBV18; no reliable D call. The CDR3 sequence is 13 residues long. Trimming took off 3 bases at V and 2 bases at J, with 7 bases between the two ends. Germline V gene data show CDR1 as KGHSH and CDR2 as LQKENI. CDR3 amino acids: CASSPMGQETQYF. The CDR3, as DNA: TGTGCCAGCTCACCCATGGGACAAGAGACCCAGTACTTC.

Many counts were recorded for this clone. The CDR3 DNA is TGTGCCAGTAGTCCCTCCGGGGGGCCGAACACTGAAGCTTTCTTT. Residues: CASSPSGGPNTEAFF. The V gene is TRBV19, the J gene TRBJ1-1, with TRBD1 as a possible D gene (6 bases). CDR3 size: 15 residues. Germline CDR1 LNHDA, CDR2 SQIVND (reference sequence). V was shortened by 5 bases and J by 1 base, with 14 bases between the two germline ends. The variable domain in full, completed from reference TRBV19 and TRBJ1-1, reads DGGITQSPKYLFRKEGQNVTLSCEQNLNHDAMYWYRQDPGQGLRLIYYSQIVNDFQKGDIAEGYSVSREKKESFPLTVTSAQKNPTAFYLCASSPSGGPNTEAFFGQGTRLTVV.

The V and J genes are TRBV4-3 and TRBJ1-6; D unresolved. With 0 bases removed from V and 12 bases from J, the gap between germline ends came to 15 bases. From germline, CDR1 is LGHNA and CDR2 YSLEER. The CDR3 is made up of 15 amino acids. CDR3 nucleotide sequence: TGCGCCAGCAGCCAAGACAGCGGACGGGCTATACCCCTCCACTTT. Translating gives CASSQDSGRAIPLHF.

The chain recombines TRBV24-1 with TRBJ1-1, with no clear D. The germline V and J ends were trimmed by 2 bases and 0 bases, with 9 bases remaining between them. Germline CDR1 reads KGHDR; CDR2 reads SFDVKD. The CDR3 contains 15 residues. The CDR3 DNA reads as TGTGCCACCAGTGATTCCCGAACTTTGAACACTGAAGCTTTCTTT. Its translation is CATSDSRTLNTEAFF.

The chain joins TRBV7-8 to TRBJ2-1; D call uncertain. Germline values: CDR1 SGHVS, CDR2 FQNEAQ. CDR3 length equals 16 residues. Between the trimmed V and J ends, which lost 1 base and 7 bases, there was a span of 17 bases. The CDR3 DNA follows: TGTGCCAGCAGCTTAGGGTCGCGGATTCCCGGGAATGAGCAGTTCTTC. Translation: CASSLGSRIPGNEQFF.

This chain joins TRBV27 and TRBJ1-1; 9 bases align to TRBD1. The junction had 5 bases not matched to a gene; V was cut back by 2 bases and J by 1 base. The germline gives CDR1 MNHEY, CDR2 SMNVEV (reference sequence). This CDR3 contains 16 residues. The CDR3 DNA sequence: TGTGCCAGCAGTTTAAACCCGGGACAGGGGAACACTGAAGCTTTCTTT. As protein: CASSLNPGQGNTEAFF.

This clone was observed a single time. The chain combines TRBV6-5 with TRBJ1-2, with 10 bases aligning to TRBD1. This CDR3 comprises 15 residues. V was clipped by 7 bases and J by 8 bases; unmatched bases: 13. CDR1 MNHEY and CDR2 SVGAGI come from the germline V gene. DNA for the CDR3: TGTGCCAGCACTAAACCCTCCGGGACAGGGGAAGGCTACACCTTC. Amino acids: CASTKPSGTGEGYTF.

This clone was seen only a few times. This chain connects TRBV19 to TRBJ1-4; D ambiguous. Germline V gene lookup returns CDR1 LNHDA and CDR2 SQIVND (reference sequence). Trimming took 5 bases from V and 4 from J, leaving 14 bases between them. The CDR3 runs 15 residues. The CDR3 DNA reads TGTGCCAGTAGTCCTTGGCGGAGCGATAATGAAAAACTGTTTTTT. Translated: CASSPWRSDNEKLFF.

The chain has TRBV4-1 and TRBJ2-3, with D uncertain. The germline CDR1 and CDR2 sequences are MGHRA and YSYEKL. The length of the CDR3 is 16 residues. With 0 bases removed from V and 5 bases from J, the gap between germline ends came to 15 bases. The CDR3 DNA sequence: TGCGCCAGCAGCCAAGAACCTAGAGGAGCACGAGATACGCAGTATTTT. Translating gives CASSQEPRGARDTQYF.

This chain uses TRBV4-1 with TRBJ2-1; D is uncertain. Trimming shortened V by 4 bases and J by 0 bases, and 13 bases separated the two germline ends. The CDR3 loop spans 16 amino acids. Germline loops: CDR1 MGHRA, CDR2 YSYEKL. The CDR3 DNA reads TGCGCCAGCAGCCCCTCTGCCTCCCTCTCCTACAATGAGCAGTTCTTC. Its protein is CASSPSASLSYNEQFF.

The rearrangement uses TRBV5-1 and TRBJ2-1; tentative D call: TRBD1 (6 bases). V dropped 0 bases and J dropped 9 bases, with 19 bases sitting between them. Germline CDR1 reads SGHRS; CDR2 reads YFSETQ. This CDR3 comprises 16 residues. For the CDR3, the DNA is TGCGCCAGCAGCTTGGCTGGGACAAGTGACGGCGGTGAGCAGTTCTTC. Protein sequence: CASSLAGTSDGGEQFF.